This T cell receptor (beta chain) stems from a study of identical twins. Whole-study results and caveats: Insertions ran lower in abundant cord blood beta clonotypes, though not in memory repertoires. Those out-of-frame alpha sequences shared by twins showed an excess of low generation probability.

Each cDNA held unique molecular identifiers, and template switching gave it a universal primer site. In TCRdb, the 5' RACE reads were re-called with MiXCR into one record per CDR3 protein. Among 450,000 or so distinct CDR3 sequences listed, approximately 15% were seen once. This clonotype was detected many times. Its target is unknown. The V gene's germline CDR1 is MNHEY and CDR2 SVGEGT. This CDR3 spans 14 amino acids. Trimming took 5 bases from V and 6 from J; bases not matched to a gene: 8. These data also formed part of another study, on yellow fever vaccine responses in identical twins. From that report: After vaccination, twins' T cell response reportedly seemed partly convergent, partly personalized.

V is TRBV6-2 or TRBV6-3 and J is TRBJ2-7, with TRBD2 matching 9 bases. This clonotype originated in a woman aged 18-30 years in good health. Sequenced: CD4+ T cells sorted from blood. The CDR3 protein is CASSIIAGAVEQYF. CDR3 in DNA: TGTGCCAGCAGTATTATAGCGGGAGCGGTCGAGCAGTACTTC.